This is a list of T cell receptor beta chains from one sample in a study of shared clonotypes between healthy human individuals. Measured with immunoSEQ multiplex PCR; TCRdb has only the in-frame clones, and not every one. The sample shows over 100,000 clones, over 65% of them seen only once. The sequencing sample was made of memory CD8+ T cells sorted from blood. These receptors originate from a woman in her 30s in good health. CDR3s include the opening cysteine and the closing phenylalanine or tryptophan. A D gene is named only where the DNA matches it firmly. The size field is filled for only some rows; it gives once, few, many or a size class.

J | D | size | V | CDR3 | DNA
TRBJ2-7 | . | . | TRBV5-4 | CASSLAGWRDEQYF | TGTGCCAGCAGCTTGGCCGGCTGGAGGGACGAGCAGTACTTC
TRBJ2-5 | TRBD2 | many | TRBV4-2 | CASSRETSGWETQYF | TGTGCCAGCAGCCGAGAGACTAGCGGGTGGGAGACCCAGTACTTC
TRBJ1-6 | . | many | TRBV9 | CASSVGVGTENSPLHF | TGTGCCAGCAGCGTTGGAGTGGGGACGGAAAATTCACCCCTCCACTTT
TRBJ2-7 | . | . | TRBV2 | CASSYVGAVEQYF | TGTGCCAGCAGCTACGTTGGTGCGGTAGAGCAGTACTTC
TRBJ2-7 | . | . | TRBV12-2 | CASRFRDYLYEQYF | TGTGCAAGTCGCTTCCGGGACTACCTCTACGAGCAGTACTTC
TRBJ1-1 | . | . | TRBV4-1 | CASSQVSENTEAFF | TGCGCCAGCAGCCAAGTGTCAGAGAACACTGAAGCTTTCTTT
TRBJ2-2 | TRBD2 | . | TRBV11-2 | CASSSGLAGVTGELFF | TGTGCCAGCAGCTCCGGACTAGCGGGAGTGACCGGGGAGCTGTTTTTT
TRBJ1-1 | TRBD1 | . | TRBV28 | CASSSRRTGPLNTEAFF | TGTGCCAGCAGCTCTAGAAGGACAGGGCCGCTGAACACTGAAGCTTTCTTT
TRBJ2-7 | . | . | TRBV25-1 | CASSEVGYEQYF | TGTGCCAGCAGTGAAGTGGGCTACGAGCAGTACTTC
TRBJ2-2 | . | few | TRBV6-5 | CASSSRWNTGELFF | TGTGCCAGCAGTTCCCGATGGAACACCGGGGAGCTGTTTTTT
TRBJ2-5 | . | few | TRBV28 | CASSLDPGQETQYF | TGTGCCAGCAGTTTAGACCCGGGACAAGAGACCCAGTACTTC
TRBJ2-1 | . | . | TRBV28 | CASSLVASHYNEQFF | TGTGCCAGCAGTTTAGTAGCTAGCCACTACAATGAGCAGTTCTTC
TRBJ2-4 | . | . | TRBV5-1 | CASNSAFFVF | TGCGCCAGCAACTCCGCATTCTTTGTCTTC
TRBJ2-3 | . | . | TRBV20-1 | CSAGATDTQYF | TGCAGTGCCGGGGCTACAGATACGCAGTATTTT
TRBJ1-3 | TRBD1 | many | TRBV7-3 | CASSNHRGTGNTIYF | TGTGCCAGCAGCAACCACAGGGGAACTGGAAACACCATATATTTT
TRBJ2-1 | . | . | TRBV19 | CASSSHGGSSYNEQFF | TGTGCCAGTAGTTCCCACGGGGGAAGCTCCTACAATGAGCAGTTCTTC
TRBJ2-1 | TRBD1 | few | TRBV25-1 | CASSDRDRDQTDEQFF | TGTGCCAGCAGTGATCGGGACAGGGACCAGACGGATGAGCAGTTCTTC
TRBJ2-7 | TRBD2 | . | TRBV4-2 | CASSQDPAGGYEQYF | TGTGCCAGCAGCCAAGATCCAGCGGGAGGATACGAGCAGTACTTC
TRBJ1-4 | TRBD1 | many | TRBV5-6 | CASSTGTGGLNEKLFF | TGTGCCAGCAGCACCGGGACAGGGGGCTTGAATGAAAAACTGTTTTTT
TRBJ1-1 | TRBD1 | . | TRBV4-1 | CASSHRQGAPEAFF | TGCGCCAGCAGCCACAGACAGGGGGCCCCCGAAGCTTTCTTT
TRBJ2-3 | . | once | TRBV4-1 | CASSLTVPQGTQYF | TGCGCCAGCAGCCTTACAGTTCCACAAGGTACGCAGTATTTT